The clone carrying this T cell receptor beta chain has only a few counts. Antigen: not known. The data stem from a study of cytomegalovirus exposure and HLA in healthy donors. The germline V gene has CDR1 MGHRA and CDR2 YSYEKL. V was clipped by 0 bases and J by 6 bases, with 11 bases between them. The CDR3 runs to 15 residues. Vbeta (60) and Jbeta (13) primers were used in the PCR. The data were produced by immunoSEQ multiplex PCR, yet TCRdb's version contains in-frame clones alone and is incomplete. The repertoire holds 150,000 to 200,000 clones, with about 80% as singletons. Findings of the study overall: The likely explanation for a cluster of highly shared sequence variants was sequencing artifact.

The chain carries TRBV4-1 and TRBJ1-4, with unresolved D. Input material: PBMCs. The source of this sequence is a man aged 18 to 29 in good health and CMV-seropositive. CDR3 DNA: TGCGCCAGCAGCCAAGATCCTAGCAGTTATGAAAAACTGTTTTTT. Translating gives CASSQDPSSYEKLFF.